This TCR beta chain comes out of a study of T cell responses to AZD1222 COVID-19 vaccine. As to this clone: Antigen: not known.

Study-wide points: No repertoire was sampled before or during the peak T cell response, only after it. Donors were largely white British and mainly female; clonal diversity was possibly underestimated. Among spike-specific TCRs, nearly half reportedly target unmutated variant regions.

V was shortened by 5 bases and J by 7 bases, with 8 bases between the two germline ends. Looked up from germline, CDR1 is MNHNY and CDR2 is SVGAGI (reference sequence). The CDR3 extends over 12 amino acids. Profiling relied on immunoSEQ multiplex PCR, and the TCRdb table lists in-frame clones only, not all of them. The repertoire holds under 200,000 clones, with about nine tenths as singletons. The clonotype was recovered from an adult in good health. The sequencing here drew on peripheral blood, taken on day 0 of MenACWY control vaccination. J is TRBJ1-4 and V is TRBV6-6, with D maybe TRBD1 (5 bases). CDR3 in amino acids: CASSPGGEKLFF. CDR3 DNA: TGTGCCAGCAGTCCTGGGGGTGAAAAACTGTTTTTT.